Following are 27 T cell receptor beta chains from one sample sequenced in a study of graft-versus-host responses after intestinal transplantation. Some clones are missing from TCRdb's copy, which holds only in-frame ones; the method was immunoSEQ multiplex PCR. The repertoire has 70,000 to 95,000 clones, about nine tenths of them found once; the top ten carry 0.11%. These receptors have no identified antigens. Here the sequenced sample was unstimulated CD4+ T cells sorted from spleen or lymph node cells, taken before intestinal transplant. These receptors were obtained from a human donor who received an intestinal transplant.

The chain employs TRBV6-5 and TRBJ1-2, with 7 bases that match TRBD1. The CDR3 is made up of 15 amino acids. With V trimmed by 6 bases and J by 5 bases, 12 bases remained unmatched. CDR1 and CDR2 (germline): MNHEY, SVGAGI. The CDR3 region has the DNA TGTGCCAGCAGCCACCCACGACAGGGCGGTTATGGCTACACCTTC. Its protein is CASSHPRQGGYGYTF.

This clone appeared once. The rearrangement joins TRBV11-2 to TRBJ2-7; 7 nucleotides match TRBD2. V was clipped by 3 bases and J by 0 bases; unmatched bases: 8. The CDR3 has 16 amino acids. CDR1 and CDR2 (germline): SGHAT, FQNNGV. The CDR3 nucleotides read TGTGCCAGCAGCTTCGGCGGGGGATCGAGCTCCTACGAGCAGTACTTC. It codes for CASSFGGGSSSYEQYF.

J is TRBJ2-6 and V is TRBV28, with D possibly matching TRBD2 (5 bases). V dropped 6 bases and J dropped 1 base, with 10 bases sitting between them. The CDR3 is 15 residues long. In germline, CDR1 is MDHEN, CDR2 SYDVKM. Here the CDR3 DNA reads TGTGCCAGCAGCCTCGGCGGGTCTGGGGCCAACGTCCTGACTTTC. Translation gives CASSLGGSGANVLTF.

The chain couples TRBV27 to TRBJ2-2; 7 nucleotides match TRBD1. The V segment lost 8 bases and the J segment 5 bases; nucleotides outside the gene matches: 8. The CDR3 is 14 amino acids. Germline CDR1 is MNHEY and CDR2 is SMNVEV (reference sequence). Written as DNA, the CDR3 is TGTGCCAGCGGCGGACAGGCCCTTACCGGGGAGCTGTTTTTT. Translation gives CASGGQALTGELFF.

CDR3 sequence reads: CSATTGDGYTF. CDR3 coding DNA: TGCAGTGCTACTACAGGGGATGGCTACACCTTC. The V and J genes are TRBV20-1 and TRBJ1-2; 7 nucleotides match TRBD1. Trimming removed 4 bases from V and 6 bases from J; junction bases left unmatched: 2. The germline CDR1 and CDR2 sequences are DFQATT and SNEGSKA (reference sequence). CDR3 length: 11 residues.

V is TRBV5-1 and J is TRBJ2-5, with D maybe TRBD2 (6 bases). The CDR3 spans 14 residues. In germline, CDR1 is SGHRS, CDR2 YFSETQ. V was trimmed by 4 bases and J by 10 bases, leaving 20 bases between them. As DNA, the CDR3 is TGCGCCAGCAGCCCGGGACTCCCCTTGGGCGACCAGTACTTC. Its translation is CASSPGLPLGDQYF.

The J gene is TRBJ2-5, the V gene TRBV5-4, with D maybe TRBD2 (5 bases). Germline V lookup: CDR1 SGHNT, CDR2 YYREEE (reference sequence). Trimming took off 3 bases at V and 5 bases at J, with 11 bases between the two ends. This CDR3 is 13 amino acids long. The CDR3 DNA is TGTGCCAGCAGCTCTGGACTGGCGGAGACCCAGTACTTC. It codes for CASSSGLAETQYF. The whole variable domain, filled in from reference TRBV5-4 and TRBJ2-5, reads ETGVTQSPTHLIKTRGQQVTLRCSSQSGHNTVSWYQQALGQGPQFIFQYYREEENGRGNFPPRFSGLQFPNYSSELNVNALELDDSALYLCASSSGLAETQYFGPGTRLLVL.

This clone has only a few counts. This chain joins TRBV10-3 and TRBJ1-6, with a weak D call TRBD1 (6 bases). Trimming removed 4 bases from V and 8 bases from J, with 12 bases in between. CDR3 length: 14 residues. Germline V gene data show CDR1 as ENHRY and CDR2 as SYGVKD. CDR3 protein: CAISVQGPDSPLHF. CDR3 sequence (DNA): TGTGCCATCAGTGTTCAGGGGCCGGATTCACCCCTCCACTTT.

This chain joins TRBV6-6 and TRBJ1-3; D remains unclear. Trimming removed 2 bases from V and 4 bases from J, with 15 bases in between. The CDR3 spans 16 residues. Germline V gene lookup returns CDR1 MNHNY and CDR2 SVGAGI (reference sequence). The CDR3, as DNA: TGTGCCAGCAGTTACATTTTCACACGCGGGGGAAACACCATATATTTT. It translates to CASSYIFTRGGNTIYF.

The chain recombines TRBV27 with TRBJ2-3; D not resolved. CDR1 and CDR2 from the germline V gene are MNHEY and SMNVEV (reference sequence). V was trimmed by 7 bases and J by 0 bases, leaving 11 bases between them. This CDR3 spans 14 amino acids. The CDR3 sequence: CASNGAGSTDTQYF. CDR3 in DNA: TGTGCCAGCAATGGTGCAGGTAGCACAGATACGCAGTATTTT.

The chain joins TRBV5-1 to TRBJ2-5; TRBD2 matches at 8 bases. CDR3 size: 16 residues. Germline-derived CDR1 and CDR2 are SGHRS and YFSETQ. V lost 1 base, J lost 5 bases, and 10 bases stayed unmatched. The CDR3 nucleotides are TGCGCCAGCAGCTTGATGACGGGGGGGAACGCGGAGACCCAGTACTTC. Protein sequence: CASSLMTGGNAETQYF. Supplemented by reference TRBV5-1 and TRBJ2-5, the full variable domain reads KAGVTQTPRYLIKTRGQQVTLSCSPISGHRSVSWYQQTPGQGLQFLFEYFSETQRNKGNFPGRFSGRQFSNSRSEMNVSTLELGDSALYLCASSLMTGGNAETQYFGPGTRLLVL.

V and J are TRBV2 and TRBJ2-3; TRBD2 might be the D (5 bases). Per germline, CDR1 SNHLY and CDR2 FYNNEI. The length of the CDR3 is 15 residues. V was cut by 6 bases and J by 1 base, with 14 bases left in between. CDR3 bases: TGTGCCAGCAGACCTAGCCCCCGCCGCACAGATACGCAGTATTTT. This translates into CASRPSPRRTDTQYF.

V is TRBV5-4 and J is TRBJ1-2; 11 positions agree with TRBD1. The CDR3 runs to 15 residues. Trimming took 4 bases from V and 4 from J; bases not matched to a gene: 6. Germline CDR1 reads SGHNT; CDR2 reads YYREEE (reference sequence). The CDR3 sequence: CASSGQGAPRYGYTF. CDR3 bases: TGTGCCAGCAGCGGACAGGGGGCGCCTCGCTATGGCTACACCTTC. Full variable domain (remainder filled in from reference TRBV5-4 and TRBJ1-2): ETGVTQSPTHLIKTRGQQVTLRCSSQSGHNTVSWYQQALGQGPQFIFQYYREEENGRGNFPPRFSGLQFPNYSSELNVNALELDDSALYLCASSGQGAPRYGYTFGSGTRLTVV.

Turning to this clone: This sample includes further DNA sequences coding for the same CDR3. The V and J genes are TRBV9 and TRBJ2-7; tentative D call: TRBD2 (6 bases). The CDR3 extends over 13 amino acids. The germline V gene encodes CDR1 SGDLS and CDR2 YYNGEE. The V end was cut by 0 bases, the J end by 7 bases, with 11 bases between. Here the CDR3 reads CASSVGPGGEQYF. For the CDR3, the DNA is TGTGCCAGCAGCGTAGGTCCCGGGGGTGAGCAGTACTTC.

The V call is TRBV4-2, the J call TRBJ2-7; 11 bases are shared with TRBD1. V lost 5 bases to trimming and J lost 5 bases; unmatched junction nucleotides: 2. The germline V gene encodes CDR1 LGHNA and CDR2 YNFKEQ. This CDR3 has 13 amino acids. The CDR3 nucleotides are TGTGCCAGCAGCACGGGACAGGGGGACGAGCAGTACTTC. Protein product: CASSTGQGDEQYF.

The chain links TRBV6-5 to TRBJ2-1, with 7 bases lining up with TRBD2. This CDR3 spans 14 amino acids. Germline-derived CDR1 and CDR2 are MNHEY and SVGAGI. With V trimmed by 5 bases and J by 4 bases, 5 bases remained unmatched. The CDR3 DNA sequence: TGTGCCAGCAGTAACCCGCGGGGGTACAATGAGCAGTTCTTC. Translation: CASSNPRGYNEQFF.

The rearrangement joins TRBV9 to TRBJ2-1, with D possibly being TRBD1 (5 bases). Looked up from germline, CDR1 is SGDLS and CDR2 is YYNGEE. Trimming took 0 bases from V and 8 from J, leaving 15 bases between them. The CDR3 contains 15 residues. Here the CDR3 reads CASSVAPPGWDEQFF. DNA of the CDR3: TGTGCCAGCAGCGTAGCTCCCCCAGGGTGGGATGAGCAGTTCTTC. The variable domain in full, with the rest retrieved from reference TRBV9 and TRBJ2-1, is DSGVTQTPKHLITATGQRVTLRCSPRSGDLSVYWYQQSLDQGLQFLIQYYNGEERAKGNILERFSAQQFPDLHSELNLSSLELGDSALYFCASSVAPPGWDEQFFGPGTRLTVL.

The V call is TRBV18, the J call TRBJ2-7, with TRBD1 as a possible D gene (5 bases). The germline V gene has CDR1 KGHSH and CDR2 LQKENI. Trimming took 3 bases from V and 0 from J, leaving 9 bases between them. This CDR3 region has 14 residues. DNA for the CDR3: TGTGCCAGCTCACCCTCGACAGCCTCCTACGAGCAGTACTTC. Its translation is CASSPSTASYEQYF.

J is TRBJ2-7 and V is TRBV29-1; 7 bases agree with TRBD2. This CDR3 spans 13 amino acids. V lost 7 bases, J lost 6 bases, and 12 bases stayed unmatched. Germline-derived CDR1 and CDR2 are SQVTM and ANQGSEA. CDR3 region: CSAMGLFSLEQYF. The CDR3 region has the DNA TGCAGCGCCATGGGACTATTTTCCCTCGAGCAGTACTTC.

The CDR3: CASRVYGGDGTEAFF. The CDR3 nucleotides are TGTGCCAGCAGAGTCTATGGGGGGGATGGGACTGAAGCTTTCTTT. This chain uses TRBV6-1 with TRBJ1-1, with D possibly being TRBD1 (5 bases). The germline CDR1 and CDR2 sequences are MNHNS and SASEGT. Trimming took 6 bases from V and 5 from J, leaving 19 bases between them. The CDR3 loop spans 15 amino acids.

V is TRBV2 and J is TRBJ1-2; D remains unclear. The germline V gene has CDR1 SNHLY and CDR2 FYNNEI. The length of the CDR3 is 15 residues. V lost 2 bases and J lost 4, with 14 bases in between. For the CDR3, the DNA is TGTGCCAGCAGTGAACAGCGGGGTTTTGGCTATGGCTACACCTTC. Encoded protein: CASSEQRGFGYGYTF.

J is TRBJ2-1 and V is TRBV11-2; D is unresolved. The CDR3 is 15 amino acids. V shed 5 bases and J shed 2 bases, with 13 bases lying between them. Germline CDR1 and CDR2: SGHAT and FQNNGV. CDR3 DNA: TGTGCCAGCAGCCATGGGCTACCCGCCTACAATGAGCAGTTCTTC. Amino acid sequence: CASSHGLPAYNEQFF. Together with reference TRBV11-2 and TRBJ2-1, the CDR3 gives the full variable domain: EAGVAQSPRYKIIEKRQSVAFWCNPISGHATLYWYQQILGQGPKLLIQFQNNGVVDDSQLPKDRFSAERLKGVDSTLKIQPAKLEDSAVYLCASSHGLPAYNEQFFGPGTRLTVL.

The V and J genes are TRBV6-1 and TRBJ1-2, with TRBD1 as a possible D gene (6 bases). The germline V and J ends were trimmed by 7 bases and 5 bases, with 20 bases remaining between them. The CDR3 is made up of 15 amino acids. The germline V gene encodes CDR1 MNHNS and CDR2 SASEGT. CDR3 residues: CASTWTAITQYGYTF. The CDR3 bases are TGTGCCAGCACCTGGACAGCCATAACCCAGTATGGCTACACCTTC.

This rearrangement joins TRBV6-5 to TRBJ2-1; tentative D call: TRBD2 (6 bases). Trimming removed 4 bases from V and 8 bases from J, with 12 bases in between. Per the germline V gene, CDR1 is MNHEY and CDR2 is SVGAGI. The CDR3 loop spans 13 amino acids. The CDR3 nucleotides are TGTGCCAGCAGTTCCAATGGGGGGTATGAGCAGTTCTTC. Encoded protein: CASSSNGGYEQFF.

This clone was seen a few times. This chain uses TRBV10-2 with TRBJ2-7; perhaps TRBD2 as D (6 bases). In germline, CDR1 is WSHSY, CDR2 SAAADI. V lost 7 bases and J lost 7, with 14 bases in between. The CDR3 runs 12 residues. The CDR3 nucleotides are TGCGCCAGCACGACGCGGGGTTATGAGCAGTACTTC. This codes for CASTTRGYEQYF.

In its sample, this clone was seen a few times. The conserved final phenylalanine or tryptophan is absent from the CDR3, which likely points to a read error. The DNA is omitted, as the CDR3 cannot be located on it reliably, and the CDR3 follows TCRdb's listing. CDR3: CASSLAAGVFL. The V and J genes are TRBV5-8 and TRBJ1-1; the table's D gene call, TRBD1, was not cross checked with the DNA. The CDR3 extends over 11 residues, inclusive of both ends. Per germline, CDR1 SGHTS and CDR2 YDEGEE.

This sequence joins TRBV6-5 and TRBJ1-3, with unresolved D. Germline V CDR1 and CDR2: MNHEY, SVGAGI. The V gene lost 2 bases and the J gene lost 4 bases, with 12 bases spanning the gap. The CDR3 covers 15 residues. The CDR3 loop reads CASSYRARRGNTIYF. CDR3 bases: TGTGCCAGCAGTTACAGGGCCCGGAGGGGAAACACCATATATTTT.